The next 20 T cell receptor beta chains were all read from a single sample in a study of tumor-infiltrating lymphocytes in glioblastoma multiforme (TCRdb year 2017). Sequencing relied on an Illumina HiSeq 2500. A modified ARM-PCR protocol with multiple V-beta primers and a C-beta primer was used to build TCRB libraries from RNA via three nested multiplex PCR rounds. Clones were called with MiXCR by TCRdb after fastp trimmed the public reads at Q25, and only in-frame beta chains were retained. Every entry covers one CDR3 protein and lists the most common genes and DNA from its rows. The sample has around 9,300 distinct CDR3 sequences on record, about 70% of them singletons. The top ten constitute around 76% of the sample. The sequenced sample consisted of brain tumor tissue. These receptors were collected from a male donor with glioblastoma.

The chain employs TRBV6-6 and TRBJ2-1, with D maybe TRBD1 (6 bases). The CDR3 is 13 amino acids. CDR1 is MNHNY and CDR2 is SVGAGI in the germline V gene (reference sequence). CDR3 region: CSRSTGQYNEQFF. The CDR3 DNA reads TGTTCCCGCAGTACCGGACAGTACAATGAGCAGTTCTTC.

This clonotype qualifies as medium-sized. V gene TRBV7-9 combines with J gene TRBJ2-1, with 8 positions matching TRBD1. Germline-derived CDR1 and CDR2 are SEHNR and FQNEAQ (reference sequence). The J segment lost 9 bases and the V segment lost 3 bases, leaving 7 bases of the junction unmatched. CDR3 length: 14 residues. CDR3 nucleotides: TGTGCCAGCAGCTTTGGGACAGGAACGGGTGAGCAGTTCTTC. Amino acid sequence: CASSFGTGTGEQFF.

This chain uses TRBV30 with TRBJ2-2, with 10 nucleotides matching TRBD2. The CDR3 runs to 16 residues. The germline gives CDR1 GTSNPN, CDR2 SVGIG (reference sequence). After removal of 2 bases from V and 4 bases from J, the junction contained 7 bases not matched to a gene. CDR3 nucleotide sequence: TGTGCCTGGAGTAGTTGGTCTAGCGGGAGCACCGGGGAGCTGTTTTTT. Its protein product is CAWSSWSSGSTGELFF. The complete variable domain, with remaining parts taken from reference TRBV30 and TRBJ2-2, reads SQTIHQWPATLVQPVGSPLSLECTVEGTSNPNLYWYRQAAGRGLQLLFYSVGIGQISSEVPQNLSASRPQDRQFILSSKKLLLSDSGFYLCAWSSWSSGSTGELFFGEGSRLTVL.

Regarding this clonotype: Compared with germline, one end of the junction differs, possibly owing to a read error. The chain carries TRBV10-3 and TRBJ2-3, with a weak D call TRBD1 (6 bases). The CDR3 sequence is 13 residues long. Germline V gives CDR1 ENHRY, CDR2 SYGVKD. The CDR3 reads CDIRAGDTDTQYF. CDR3 nucleotide sequence: TGTGACATCAGGGCAGGGGATACAGATACACAGTATTTT.

This chain uses TRBV5-5 with TRBJ1-1, with unresolved D. CDR3 length: 13 residues. Germline V gene data show CDR1 as SGHKS and CDR2 as YYEKEE (reference sequence). Trimming stripped 0 bases from V and 1 base from J, with 4 bases between. CDR3 sequence: CASSLVSNTEAFF. CDR3 nucleotide sequence: TGTGCCAGCAGCTTGGTTTCGAACACTGAAGCTTTCTTT. Complete variable domain (other parts from reference TRBV5-5 and TRBJ1-1): DAGVTQSPTHLIKTRGQQVTLRCSPISGHKSVSWYQQVLGQGPQFIFQYYEKEERGRGNFPDRFSARQFPNYSSELNVNALLLGDSALYLCASSLVSNTEAFFGQGTRLTVV.

The chain recombines TRBV11-2 with TRBJ2-2, with D tentatively TRBD1 (6 bases). CDR1 is SGHAT, CDR2 FQNNGV, per germline. The V end lost 2 bases, the J end lost 1 base, and 11 bases lay between the germline ends. The CDR3 is 16 residues long. CDR3 sequence: CASSLKETGNTGELFF. CDR3 DNA sequence: TGTGCCAGCAGCTTAAAAGAGACAGGGAACACCGGGGAGCTGTTTTTT.

A word on this clonotype: The junction departs from germline at one end; a sequencing error may be responsible. This chain links TRBV5-4 with TRBJ2-2, with 8 nucleotides matching TRBD2. Germline V CDR1 and CDR2: SGHNT, YYREEE (reference sequence). This CDR3 is built from 16 residues. The CDR3 loop is CASSLEPGGGTGELFF. The CDR3 nucleotides read TGTGCTAGCAGCTTGGAGCCGGGGGGGGGTACCGGGGAGCTGTTTTTT.

This chain links TRBV20-1 with TRBJ1-6, with D unclear. The CDR3 contains 15 residues. Germline V gene data show CDR1 as DFQATT and CDR2 as SNEGSKA (reference sequence). Trimming removed 1 base at V and 8 bases at J, with 15 bases between. CDR3 region: CSARGRGSMDSPLHF. Written as DNA, the CDR3 is TGCAGTGCTAGAGGTCGGGGTTCCATGGATTCACCCCTCCACTTT.

This chain uses TRBV6-1 with TRBJ2-1; TRBD2 agrees at 10 bases. The V segment lost 6 bases and the J segment 5 bases; nucleotides outside the gene matches: 7. This CDR3 has 15 amino acids. Germline loops: CDR1 MNHNS, CDR2 SASEGT. Here the CDR3 DNA reads TGTGCCAGCAGCCTAGCGGGAGTAGGGAACAATGAGCAGTTCTTC. As protein: CASSLAGVGNNEQFF.

As concerns this clonotype: At one of its ends the junction is not consistent with the germline gene, which may arise from a read error. The DNA of the CDR3 is TGTGCCAGTAGCTTGACACCCGTGAACACTGAAGCTTTCTTT. This encodes CASSLTPVNTEAFF. This rearrangement joins TRBV11-2 to TRBJ1-1; no definite D call. Germline values: CDR1 SGHAT, CDR2 FQNNGV. This CDR3 spans 14 amino acids.

Notes on this clonotype: The junction departs from germline at one end; a sequencing error may be responsible. CDR3 loop: CASIGGQWNTGELFF. CDR3 in DNA: TGCGCCAGCATCGGGGGACAGTGGAACACCGGGGAGCTTTTTTTT. The gene calls are TRBV5-1 and TRBJ2-2; tentatively, D is TRBD1 (7 bases). This CDR3 has 15 amino acids. Germline CDR1 and CDR2: SGHRS and YFSETQ.

The chain joins TRBV6-5 to TRBJ2-3; D gene ambiguous. V was pared by 0 bases and J by 0 bases, with 4 bases between. Germline V lookup: CDR1 MNHEY, CDR2 SVGAGI. This CDR3 is built from 14 residues. The CDR3 here is CASSYSESTDTQYF. As DNA, the CDR3 is TGTGCCAGCAGTTACTCGGAGAGCACAGATACGCAGTATTTT.

Note on this clonotype: A junction end diverges from the germline sequence, so it may reflect a read error. The chain carries TRBV20-1 and TRBJ1-6; D is unresolved. The CDR3 runs 15 residues. Germline CDR1 is DFQATT and CDR2 is SNEGSKA (reference sequence). This CDR3 is CSSRGLGSVNSSLHF. DNA for the CDR3: TGCAGTTCTAGAGGGCTGGGTTCCGTGAATTCATCCCTCCACTTT.

This clonotype appeared once. The V gene is TRBV6-6, the J gene TRBJ2-1; unclear D gene. The V gene lost 0 bases and the J gene lost 8 bases, with 5 bases spanning the gap. The CDR3 extends over 12 amino acids. Germline CDR1 and CDR2: MNHNY and SVGAGI (reference sequence). CDR3 coding DNA: TGTGCCAGCAGTTACTCCAGCGATGAGCAGTTCTTC. Its protein product is CASSYSSDEQFF.

The chain is built from TRBV11-2 and TRBJ2-7; 8 positions match TRBD1. This CDR3 is built from 15 residues. V lost 3 bases to trimming and J lost 7 bases; unmatched junction nucleotides: 11. CDR1 and CDR2 from the germline V gene are SGHAT and FQNNGV. CDR3 amino acids: CASSFTAGGWGEQYF. The DNA of the CDR3 is TGTGCCAGCAGCTTCACGGCAGGGGGCTGGGGGGAGCAGTACTTC. The whole variable domain, remainder taken from reference TRBV11-2 and TRBJ2-7, is EAGVAQSPRYKIIEKRQSVAFWCNPISGHATLYWYQQILGQGPKLLIQFQNNGVVDDSQLPKDRFSAERLKGVDSTLKIQPAKLEDSAVYLCASSFTAGGWGEQYFGPGTRLTVT.

The chain has TRBV11-2 and TRBJ2-2; D gene uncertain. Germline V CDR1 and CDR2: SGHAT, FQNNGV. The V gene lost 4 bases and the J gene lost 6 bases, with 6 bases spanning the gap. This CDR3 is built from 12 residues. CDR3 nucleotide sequence: TGTGCCAGCAGCTCGGTATCCGGGGAGCTGTTTTTT. It encodes CASSSVSGELFF.

By sample share, this clonotype is medium-sized. This sequence joins TRBV10-2 and TRBJ2-2; 14 bases align to TRBD2. The CDR3 totals 19 residues. Trimming removed 6 bases from V and 7 bases from J; junction bases left unmatched: 16. CDR1 and CDR2 from the germline V gene are WSHSY and SAAADI. The CDR3 DNA reads TGCGCCAGCAGGGCACCCGGGACTAGCGGGAGCCCCGAAGTCGGGGAGCTGTTTTTT. Its protein product is CASRAPGTSGSPEVGELFF.

V and J are TRBV11-2 and TRBJ2-1; unclear D gene. The CDR3 has 14 residues. Germline lookup yields CDR1 SGHAT and CDR2 FQNNGV. V lost 5 bases and J 10 bases, leaving 18 bases between the germline ends. The chain's CDR3 is CASSPGSPIREQFF. The CDR3 DNA sequence: TGTGCCAGCAGCCCCGGAAGCCCGATTAGGGAGCAGTTCTTC. The complete variable domain, with remaining parts taken from reference TRBV11-2 and TRBJ2-1, reads EAGVAQSPRYKIIEKRQSVAFWCNPISGHATLYWYQQILGQGPKLLIQFQNNGVVDDSQLPKDRFSAERLKGVDSTLKIQPAKLEDSAVYLCASSPGSPIREQFFGPGTRLTVL.

The V and J genes are TRBV11-2 and TRBJ2-2; D is possibly TRBD2 (6 bases). V shed 7 bases and J shed 2 bases, with 29 bases lying between them. Germline V gene lookup returns CDR1 SGHAT and CDR2 FQNNGV. This CDR3 spans 20 amino acids. The DNA of the CDR3 is TGTGCCAGCACCCCTTCATTAGGCCAAGGGCTAGCGATAAACACCGGGGAGCTGTTTTTT. Protein sequence: CASTPSLGQGLAINTGELFF.

This chain connects TRBV20-1 to TRBJ2-7, with D perhaps assigned TRBD1 or TRBD2 (6 bases each). Germline assignment: CDR1 DFQATT and CDR2 SNEGSKA (reference sequence). Deletions cut 4 bases from V and 0 bases from J, with 10 bases between. CDR3 length: 13 residues. CDR3 sequence (DNA): TGCAGTGCTATCGAGGGGGGCTCCTACGAGCAGTACTTC. It encodes CSAIEGGSYEQYF.